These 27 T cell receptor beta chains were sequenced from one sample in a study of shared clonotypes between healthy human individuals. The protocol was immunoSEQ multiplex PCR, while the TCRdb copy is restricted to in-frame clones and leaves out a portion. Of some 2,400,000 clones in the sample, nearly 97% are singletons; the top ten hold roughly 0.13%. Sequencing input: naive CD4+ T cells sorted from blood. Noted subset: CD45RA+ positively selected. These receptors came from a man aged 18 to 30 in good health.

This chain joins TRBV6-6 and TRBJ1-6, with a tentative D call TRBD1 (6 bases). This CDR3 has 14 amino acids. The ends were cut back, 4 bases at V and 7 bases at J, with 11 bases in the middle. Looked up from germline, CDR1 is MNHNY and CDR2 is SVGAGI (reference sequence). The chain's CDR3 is CASSLGQGNSPLHF. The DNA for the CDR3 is TGTGCCAGCAGTTTGGGGCAGGGGAATTCACCCCTCCACTTT.

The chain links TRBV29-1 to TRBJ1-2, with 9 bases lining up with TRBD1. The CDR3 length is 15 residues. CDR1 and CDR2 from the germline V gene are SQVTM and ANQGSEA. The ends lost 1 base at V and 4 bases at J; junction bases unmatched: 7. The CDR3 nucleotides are TGCAGCGTTGAAGCCGGGACAGGGAACGTCTATGGCTACACCTTC. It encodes CSVEAGTGNVYGYTF.

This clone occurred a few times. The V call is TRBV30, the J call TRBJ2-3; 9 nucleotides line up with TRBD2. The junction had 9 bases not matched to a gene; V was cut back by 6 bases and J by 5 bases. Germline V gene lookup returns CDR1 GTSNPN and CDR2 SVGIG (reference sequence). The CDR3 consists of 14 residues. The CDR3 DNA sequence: TGTGCCTGCCGCGGTCTAGCGGGAATAGATACGCAGTATTTT. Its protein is CACRGLAGIDTQYF.

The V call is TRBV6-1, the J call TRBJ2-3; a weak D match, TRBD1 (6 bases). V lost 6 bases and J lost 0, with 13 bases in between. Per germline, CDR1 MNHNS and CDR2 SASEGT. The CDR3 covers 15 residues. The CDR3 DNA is TGTGCCAGCAGGGATGACACAGGGAGCACAGATACGCAGTATTTT. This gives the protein CASRDDTGSTDTQYF.

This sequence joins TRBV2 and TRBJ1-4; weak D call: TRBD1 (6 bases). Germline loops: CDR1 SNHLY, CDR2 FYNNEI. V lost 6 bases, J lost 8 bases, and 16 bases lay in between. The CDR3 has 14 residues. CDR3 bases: TGTGCCAGCAGACTACAGGGAAGTGGCGAAAAACTGTTTTTT. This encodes CASRLQGSGEKLFF.

The CDR3 DNA is TGTGCCATCGGGAGTTTGAACAATGAGCAGTTCTTC. This encodes CAIGSLNNEQFF. The J gene is TRBJ2-1, the V gene TRBV5-6; TRBD2 might be the D (6 bases). CDR1 is SGHDT and CDR2 is YYEEEE in the germline V gene. The CDR3 has 12 residues. Between the trimmed V and J ends, which lost 9 bases and 5 bases, there was a span of 12 bases.

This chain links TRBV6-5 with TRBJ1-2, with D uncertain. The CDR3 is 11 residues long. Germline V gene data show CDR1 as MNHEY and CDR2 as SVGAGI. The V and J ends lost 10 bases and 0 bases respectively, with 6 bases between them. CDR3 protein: CATHTNYGYTF. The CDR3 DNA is TGTGCCACCCATACTAACTATGGCTACACCTTC.

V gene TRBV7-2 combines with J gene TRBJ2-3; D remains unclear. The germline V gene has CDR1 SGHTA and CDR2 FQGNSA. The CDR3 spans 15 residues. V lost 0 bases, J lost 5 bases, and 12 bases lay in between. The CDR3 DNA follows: TGTGCCAGCAGCTTAGCACCGAATGGGAAAGATACGCAGTATTTT. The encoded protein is CASSLAPNGKDTQYF.

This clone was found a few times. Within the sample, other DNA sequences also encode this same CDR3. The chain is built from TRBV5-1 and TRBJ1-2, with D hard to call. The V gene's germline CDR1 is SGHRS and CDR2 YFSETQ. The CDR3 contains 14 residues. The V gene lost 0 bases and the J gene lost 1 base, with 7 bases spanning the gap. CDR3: CASSLADGNYGYTF. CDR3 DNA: TGCGCCAGCAGCTTGGCCGACGGTAACTATGGCTACACCTTC.

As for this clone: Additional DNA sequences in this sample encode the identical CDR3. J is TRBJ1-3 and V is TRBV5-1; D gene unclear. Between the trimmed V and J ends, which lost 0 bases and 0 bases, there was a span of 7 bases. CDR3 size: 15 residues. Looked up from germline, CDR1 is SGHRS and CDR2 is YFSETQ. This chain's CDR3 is CASSLGASSGNTIYF. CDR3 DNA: TGCGCCAGCAGCTTGGGGGCATCCTCTGGAAACACCATATATTTT.

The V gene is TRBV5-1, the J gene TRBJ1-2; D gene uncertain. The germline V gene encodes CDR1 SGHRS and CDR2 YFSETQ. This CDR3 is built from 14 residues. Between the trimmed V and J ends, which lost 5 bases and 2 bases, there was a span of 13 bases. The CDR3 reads CASSGLSGNYGYTF. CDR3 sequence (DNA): TGCGCCAGCAGTGGACTATCGGGGAACTATGGCTACACCTTC.

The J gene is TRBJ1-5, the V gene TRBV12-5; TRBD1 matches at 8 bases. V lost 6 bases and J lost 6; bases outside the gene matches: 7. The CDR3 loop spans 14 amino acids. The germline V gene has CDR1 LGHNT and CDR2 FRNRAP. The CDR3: CASGPQGGGQPQHF. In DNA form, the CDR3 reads TGTGCTAGTGGCCCACAGGGGGGAGGTCAGCCCCAGCATTTT.

The CDR3 coding sequence is TGTGCCAGCAGCTTAGCCCTAATGACAGCCCCGGGGGAAAAACTGTTTTTT. Protein: CASSLALMTAPGEKLFF. V gene TRBV7-9 combines with J gene TRBJ1-4; D perhaps matches TRBD1 (5 bases). This CDR3 comprises 17 residues. Germline CDR1 SEHNR, CDR2 FQNEAQ (reference sequence). Trimming left V 0 bases short and J 8 bases short, with 19 bases between.

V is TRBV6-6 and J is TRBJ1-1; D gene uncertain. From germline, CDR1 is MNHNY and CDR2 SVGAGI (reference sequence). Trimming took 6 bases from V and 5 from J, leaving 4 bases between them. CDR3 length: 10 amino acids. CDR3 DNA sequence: TGTGCCAGCAGGGTGACTGAAGCTTTCTTT. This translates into CASRVTEAFF.

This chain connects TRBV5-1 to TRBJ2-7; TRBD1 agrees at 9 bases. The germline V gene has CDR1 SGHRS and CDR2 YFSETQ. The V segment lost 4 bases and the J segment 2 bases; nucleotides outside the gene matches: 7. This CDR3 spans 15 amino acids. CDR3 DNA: TGCGCCAGCAGCCCCTCTGGGACAGGGCCCTACGAGCAGTACTTC. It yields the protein CASSPSGTGPYEQYF.

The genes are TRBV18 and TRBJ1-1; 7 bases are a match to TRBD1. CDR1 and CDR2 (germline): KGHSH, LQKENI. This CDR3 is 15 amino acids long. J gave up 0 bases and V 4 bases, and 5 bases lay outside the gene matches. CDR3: CASSLGQVMNTEAFF. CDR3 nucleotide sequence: TGTGCCAGCTCACTCGGACAGGTTATGAACACTGAAGCTTTCTTT.

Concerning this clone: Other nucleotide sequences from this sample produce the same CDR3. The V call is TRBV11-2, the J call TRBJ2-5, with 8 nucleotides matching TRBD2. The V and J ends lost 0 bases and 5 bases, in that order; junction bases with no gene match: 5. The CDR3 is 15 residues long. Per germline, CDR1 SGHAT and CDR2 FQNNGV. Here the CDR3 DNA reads TGTGCCAGCAGCTTAGACGGGGGGGCCGGGGAGACCCAGTACTTC. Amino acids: CASSLDGGAGETQYF. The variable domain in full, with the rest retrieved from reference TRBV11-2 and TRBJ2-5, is EAGVAQSPRYKIIEKRQSVAFWCNPISGHATLYWYQQILGQGPKLLIQFQNNGVVDDSQLPKDRFSAERLKGVDSTLKIQPAKLEDSAVYLCASSLDGGAGETQYFGPGTRLLVL.

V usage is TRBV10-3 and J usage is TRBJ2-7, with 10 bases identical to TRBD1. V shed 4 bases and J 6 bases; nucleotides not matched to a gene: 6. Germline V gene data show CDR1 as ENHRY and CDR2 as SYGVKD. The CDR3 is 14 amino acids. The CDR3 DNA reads TGTGCCATCAGTGTAGCCGGGACAGGGGCCGAGCAGTACTTC. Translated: CAISVAGTGAEQYF.

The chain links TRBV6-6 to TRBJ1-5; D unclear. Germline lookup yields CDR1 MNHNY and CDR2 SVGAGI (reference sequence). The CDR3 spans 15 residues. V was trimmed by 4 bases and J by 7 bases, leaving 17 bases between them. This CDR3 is CASSFKQTYGQPQHF. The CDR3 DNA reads TGTGCCAGCAGTTTCAAACAGACGTATGGGCAGCCCCAGCATTTT.

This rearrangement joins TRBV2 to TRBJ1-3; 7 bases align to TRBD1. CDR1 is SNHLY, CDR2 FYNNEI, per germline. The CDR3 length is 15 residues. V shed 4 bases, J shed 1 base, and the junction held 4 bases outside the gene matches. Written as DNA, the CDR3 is TGTGCCAGCAGTGGACAGGGTAGTTCTGGAAACACCATATATTTT. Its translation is CASSGQGSSGNTIYF.

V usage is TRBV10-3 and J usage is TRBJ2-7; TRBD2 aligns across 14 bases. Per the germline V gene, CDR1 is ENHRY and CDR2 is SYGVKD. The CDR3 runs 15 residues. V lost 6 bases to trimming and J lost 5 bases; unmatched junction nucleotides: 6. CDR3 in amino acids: CAISRLAGGSNEQYF. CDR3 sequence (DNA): TGTGCCATCAGCCGACTAGCGGGAGGGTCCAACGAGCAGTACTTC.

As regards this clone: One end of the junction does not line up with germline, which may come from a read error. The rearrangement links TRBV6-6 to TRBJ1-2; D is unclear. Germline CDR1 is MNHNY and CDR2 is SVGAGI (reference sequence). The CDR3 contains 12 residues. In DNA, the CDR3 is TGTGCCAGCAGATACTCCCAGTATGGCTACACCTTC. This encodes CASRYSQYGYTF.

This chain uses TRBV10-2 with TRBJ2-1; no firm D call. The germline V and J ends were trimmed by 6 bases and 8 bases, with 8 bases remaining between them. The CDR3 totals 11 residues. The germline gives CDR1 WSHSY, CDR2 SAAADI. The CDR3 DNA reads TGCGCCAGCAGAAGCATCGATGAGCAGTTCTTC. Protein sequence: CASRSIDEQFF.

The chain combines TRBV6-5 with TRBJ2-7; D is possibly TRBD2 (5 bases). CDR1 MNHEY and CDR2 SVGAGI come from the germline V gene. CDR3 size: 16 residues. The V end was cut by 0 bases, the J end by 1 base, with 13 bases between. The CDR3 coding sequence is TGTGCCAGCAGTTACTCGAATATCCGGGGTTCCTACGAGCAGTACTTC. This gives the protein CASSYSNIRGSYEQYF.

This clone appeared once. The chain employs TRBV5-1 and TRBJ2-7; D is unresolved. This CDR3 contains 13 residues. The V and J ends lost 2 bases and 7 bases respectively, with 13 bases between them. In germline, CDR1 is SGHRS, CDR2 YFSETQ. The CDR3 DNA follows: TGCGCCAGCAGCTTCCGGACCCTGGGGGAGCAGTACTTC. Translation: CASSFRTLGEQYF. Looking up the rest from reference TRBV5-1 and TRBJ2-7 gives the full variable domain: KAGVTQTPRYLIKTRGQQVTLSCSPISGHRSVSWYQQTPGQGLQFLFEYFSETQRNKGNFPGRFSGRQFSNSRSEMNVSTLELGDSALYLCASSFRTLGEQYFGPGTRLTVT.

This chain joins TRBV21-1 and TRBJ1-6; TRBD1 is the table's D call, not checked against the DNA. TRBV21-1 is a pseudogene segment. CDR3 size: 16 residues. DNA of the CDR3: TGTGCCAGCAGTGCCCCGGGACAGACCTATAATTCACCCCTCCACTTT. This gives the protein CASSAPGQTYNSPLHF.

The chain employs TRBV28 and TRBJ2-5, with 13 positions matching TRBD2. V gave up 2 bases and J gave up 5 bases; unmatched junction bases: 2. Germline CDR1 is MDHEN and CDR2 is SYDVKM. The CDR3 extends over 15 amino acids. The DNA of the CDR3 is TGTGCCAGCAGTTTAGGACTAGCGGGAGTGGAGACCCAGTACTTC. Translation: CASSLGLAGVETQYF.